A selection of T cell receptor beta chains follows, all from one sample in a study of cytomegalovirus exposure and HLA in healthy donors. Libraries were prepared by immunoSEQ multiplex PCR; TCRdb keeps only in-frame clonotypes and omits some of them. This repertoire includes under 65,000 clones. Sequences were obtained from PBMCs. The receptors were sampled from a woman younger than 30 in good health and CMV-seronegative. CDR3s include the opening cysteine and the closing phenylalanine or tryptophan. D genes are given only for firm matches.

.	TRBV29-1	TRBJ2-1	TGCAGCGTTGAAGGGACAGAAACCTACAATGAGCAGTTCTTC	CSVEGTETYNEQFF
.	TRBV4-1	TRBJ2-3	TGCGCCAGCAAGGGGGGCACAGATACGCAGTATTTT	CASKGGTDTQYF
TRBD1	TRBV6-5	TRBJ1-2	TGTGCCAGCAGCAAGGGACAGGTGGCTGGCTACACCTTC	CASSKGQVAGYTF
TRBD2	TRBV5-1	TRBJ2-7	TGCGCCAGCAGCTTGACTAGCGGGAAGGACGAGCAGTACTTC	CASSLTSGKDEQYF
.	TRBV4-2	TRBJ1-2	TGTGCCAGCAGCCAAGAAAAGGACACCCGATGGGGTGGCTACACCTTC	CASSQEKDTRWGGYTF
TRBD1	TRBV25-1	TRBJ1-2	TGTGCCAGCAGTGACTCCGGGACAGCATATGGCTACACCTTC	CASSDSGTAYGYTF
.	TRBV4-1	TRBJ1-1	TGCGCCAGCAGCCGCAGTATTAACACTGAAGCTTTCTTT	CASSRSINTEAFF
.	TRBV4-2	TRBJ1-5	TGTGCCAGCAGCCAAGATTTCAGGAATGCTCAGCCCCAGCATTTT	CASSQDFRNAQPQHF
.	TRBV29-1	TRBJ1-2	TGCACCACCGGAGGGAACTATGGCTACACCTTC	CTTGGNYGYTF
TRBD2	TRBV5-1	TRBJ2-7	TGCGCCAGCAGCTGGACTAGCGGGGGATCCCACTACGAGCAGTACTTC	CASSWTSGGSHYEQYF
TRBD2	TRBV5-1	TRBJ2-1	TGCGCCAGCAGCCCGGGGGCTAGCGGGAGTTTCTACAATGAGCAGTTCTTC	CASSPGASGSFYNEQFF
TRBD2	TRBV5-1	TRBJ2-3	TGCGCCAGCAGGAGCGGGGGCGGATACACAGATACGCAGTATTTT	CASRSGGGYTDTQYF
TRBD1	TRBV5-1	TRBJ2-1	TGCGCCAGCAGCTTCCAGACAGGGACCAGCTACAATGAGCAGTTCTTC	CASSFQTGTSYNEQFF
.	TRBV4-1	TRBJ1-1	TGCGCCAGCAGCCAAGAGAAGGGGAGGGTGGACACTGAAGCTTTCTTT	CASSQEKGRVDTEAFF
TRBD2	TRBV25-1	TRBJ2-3	TGTGCCAGCAGTGAATTAATAGCGGGAGGGGAAACAGATACGCAGTATTTT	CASSELIAGGETDTQYF
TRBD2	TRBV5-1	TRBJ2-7	TGCGCCAGCAGCTTTATGGCAGCGGGACCAAACGAGCAGTACTTC	CASSFMAAGPNEQYF
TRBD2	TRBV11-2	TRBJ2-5	TGTGCCAGCAGCACAGGACTAGCGGGAAGAGAGACCCAGTACTTC	CASSTGLAGRETQYF
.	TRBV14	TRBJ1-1	TGTGCCAGCAGCCAAGACGGGGTAGACACTGAAGCTTTCTTT	CASSQDGVDTEAFF
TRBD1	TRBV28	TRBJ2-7	TGTGCCAGCAGTTCGACAGGGTTTGGGCAGTACTTC	CASSSTGFGQYF
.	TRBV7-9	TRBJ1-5	TGTGCCAGCAGCCAGGAGGGGCCCTATCAGCCCCAGCATTTT	CASSQEGPYQPQHF
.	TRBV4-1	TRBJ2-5	TGCGCCAGCAGCCAAATGGGTCAGGGCCCCCAAGAGACCCAGTACTTC	CASSQMGQGPQETQYF
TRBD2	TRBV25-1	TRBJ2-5	TGTGCCAGCCGACGGGCTAGCGGGCGGCAAGAGACCCAGTACTTC	CASRRASGRQETQYF
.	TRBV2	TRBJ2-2	TGTGCCAGCGGGGAGGTCTGGGGCGCGAACACCGGGGAGCTGTTTTTT	CASGEVWGANTGELFF
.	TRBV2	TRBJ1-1	TGTGCCAGCAGCTTAGACAGGAACACTGAAGCTTTCTTT	CASSLDRNTEAFF
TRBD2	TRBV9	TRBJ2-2	TGTGCCAGCAGCGAAGGGGACTACCTGAGGACCGGGGAGCTGTTTTTT	CASSEGDYLRTGELFF
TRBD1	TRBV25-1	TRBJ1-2	TGTGCCAGCAGTGAATGGGAGGACAGGGTGGGCTACACCTTC	CASSEWEDRVGYTF
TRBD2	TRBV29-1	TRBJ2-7	TGCAGCGTTGAAGGGACTAGCGGGAGCGGCGAGCAGTACTTC	CSVEGTSGSGEQYF
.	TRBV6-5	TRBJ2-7	TGTGCCAGCAGCCTAACCACAGGGAACTACGAGCAGTACTTC	CASSLTTGNYEQYF
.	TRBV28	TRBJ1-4	TGTGCCAGCAGTTCAGGAATGCAGGGTGAAAAACTGTTTTTT	CASSSGMQGEKLFF
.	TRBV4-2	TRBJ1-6	TGTGCCAGCAGCCAAGATTACCAAATTCATTCACCCCTACACTTT	CASSQDYQIHSPLHF
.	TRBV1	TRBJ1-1	TGCACCAGCAGCATACGGGAGGCACGGAACACTGAAGCTTTCTTT	CTSSIREARNTEAFF
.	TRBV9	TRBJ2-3	TGTGCCAGCAGCGTAATGGAGGGGAGCACAGATACGCAGTATTTT	CASSVMEGSTDTQYF
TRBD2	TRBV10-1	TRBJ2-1	TGCGCCAGCAGTGACCCTCGACTAGCGGGGGAGGGCGGTGAGCAGTTCTTC	CASSDPRLAGEGGEQFF
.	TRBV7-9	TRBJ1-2	TGTGCCAGCAGCTTATTTCAGGAAAGCTATGGCTACACCTTC	CASSLFQESYGYTF
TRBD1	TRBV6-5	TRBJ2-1	TGTGCCAGCAGTTTGGGGGACAGGACCTACAATGAGCAGTTCTTC	CASSLGDRTYNEQFF
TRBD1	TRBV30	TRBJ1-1	TGTGCCTGCCACCACAGGGGGCTGAACACTGAAGCTTTCTTT	CACHHRGLNTEAFF
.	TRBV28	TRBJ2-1	TGTGCCAGCAGTGATGTCCAAGGAGGGAATGAGCAGTTCTTC	CASSDVQGGNEQFF
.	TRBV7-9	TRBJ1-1	TGTGCCAGCAGCTTAGGTGCCAGTGAAGCTTTCTTT	CASSLGASEAFF
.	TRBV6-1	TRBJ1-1	TGTGCCAGCAGGGGCCTGACAGACGGCCAAACTGAAGCTTTCTTT	CASRGLTDGQTEAFF
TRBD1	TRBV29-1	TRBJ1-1	TGCAGCGTTGATAATGCAGGGGGCCGTACTGAAGCTTTCTTT	CSVDNAGGRTEAFF
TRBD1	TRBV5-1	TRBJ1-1	TGCACCTCAGTTAAGGGGGCAAGTAGGGACACTGAAGCTTTCTTT	CTSVKGASRDTEAFF
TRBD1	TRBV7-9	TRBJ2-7	TGTGCCAGCAGCACTTGGGACAGCTCCTACGAGCAGTACTTC	CASSTWDSSYEQYF
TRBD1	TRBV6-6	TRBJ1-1	TGTGCCAGCAGTTACTACGAGGACAGGAGTGAAGCTTTCTTT	CASSYYEDRSEAFF
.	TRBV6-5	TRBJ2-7	TGTGCCAGCAGGCGAAATTTATTCGAGCAGTACTTC	CASRRNLFEQYF
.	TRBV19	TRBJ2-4	TGTGCCAGTTCGTGGACCGGGATCAAAAACATTCAGTACTTC	CASSWTGIKNIQYF
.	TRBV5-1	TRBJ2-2	TGCGCCAGCAGCTTGACAGGGAGAGACACCGGGGAGCTGTTTTTT	CASSLTGRDTGELFF
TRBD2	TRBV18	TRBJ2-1	TGTGCCAGCTCACCGACTAGCGGATGGAATGAGCAGTTCTTC	CASSPTSGWNEQFF
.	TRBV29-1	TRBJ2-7	TGCAGCGTTGCCTATACCTACGAGCAGTACTTC	CSVAYTYEQYF
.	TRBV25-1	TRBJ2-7	TGTGCCAGCAGTGAATCAGGTCAGGGGGGTGCCTACGAGCAGTACTTC	CASSESGQGGAYEQYF
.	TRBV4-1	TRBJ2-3	TGCGCCAGCGCCGACCGCGGCAACACAGATACGCAGTATTTT	CASADRGNTDTQYF
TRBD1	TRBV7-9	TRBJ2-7	TGTGCCAGCAGCAGGCCAGGGGGTGACTCCTACGAGCAGTACTTC	CASSRPGGDSYEQYF
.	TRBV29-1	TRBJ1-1	TGCAGCGTTGGACAGACGAACACTGAAGCTTTCTTT	CSVGQTNTEAFF
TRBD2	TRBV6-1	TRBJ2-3	TGTGCCAGCAGTGGTCCACCGGGACTAGCGGGAGTAGATACGCAGTATTTT	CASSGPPGLAGVDTQYF
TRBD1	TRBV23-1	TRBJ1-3	TGCGCCAGCAGACAAAACACAGGGGATTTGACTGGAAACACCATATATTTT	CASRQNTGDLTGNTIYF
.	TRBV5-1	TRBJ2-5	TGCGCCAGCAGCTGGGGGAGGAGGGGTTCACAGGAGACCCAGTACTTC	CASSWGRRGSQETQYF
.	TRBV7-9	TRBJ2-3	TGTGCCAGCAGCTTAATGTACAGGAACACAGATACGCAGTATTTT	CASSLMYRNTDTQYF
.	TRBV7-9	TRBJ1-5	TGTGCCAGCAGCTCTGGTACAGGGTTCCGCAATCAGCCCCAGCATTTT	CASSSGTGFRNQPQHF
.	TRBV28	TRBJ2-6	TGTGCCAGCACCCTCAGTGACTCTGGGGCCAACGTCCTGACTTTC	CASTLSDSGANVLTF
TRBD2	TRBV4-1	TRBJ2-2	TGCGCCAGCAGCCAATCGGGACTAGCGGGGGACACCACGAACACCGGGGAGCTGTTTTTT	CASSQSGLAGDTTNTGELFF